This section outlines one T cell receptor beta chain sequence together with its context. Generated by immunoSEQ multiplex PCR, the TCRdb table keeps only in-frame clones and is missing some. The profile shows over 15,000 clones, approximately 76% of them singletons. The data derive from a study of neoadjuvant nivolumab and ipilimumab in lung cancer. Looked up from germline, CDR1 is MNHNS and CDR2 is SASEGT. The CDR3 is 14 residues long. The V gene lost 4 bases and the J gene lost 4 bases, with 11 bases spanning the gap. The receptor was derived from an adult with non-small cell lung cancer. This sample comprised tumor tissue, obtained after neoadjuvant nivolumab, alone or with ipilimumab, at or shortly before surgery. The V gene is TRBV6-1, the J gene TRBJ1-5, with a tentative D call TRBD1 (5 bases). The CDR3 sequence is CASSGGGVNQPQHF. The CDR3 region has the DNA TGTGCCAGCAGTGGGGGGGGTGTAAATCAGCCCCAGCATTTT.